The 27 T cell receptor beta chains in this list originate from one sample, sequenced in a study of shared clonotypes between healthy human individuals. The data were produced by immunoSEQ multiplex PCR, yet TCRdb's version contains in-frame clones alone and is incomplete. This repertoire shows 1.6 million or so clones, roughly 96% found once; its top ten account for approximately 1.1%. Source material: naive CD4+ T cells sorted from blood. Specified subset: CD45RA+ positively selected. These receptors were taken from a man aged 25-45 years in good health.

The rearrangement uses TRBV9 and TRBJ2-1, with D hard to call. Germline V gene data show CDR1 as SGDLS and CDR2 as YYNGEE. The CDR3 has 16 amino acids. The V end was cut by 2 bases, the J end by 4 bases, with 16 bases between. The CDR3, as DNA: TGTGCCAGCAGCGTCGCGGTACCAGCCCCTTACAATGAGCAGTTCTTC. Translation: CASSVAVPAPYNEQFF.

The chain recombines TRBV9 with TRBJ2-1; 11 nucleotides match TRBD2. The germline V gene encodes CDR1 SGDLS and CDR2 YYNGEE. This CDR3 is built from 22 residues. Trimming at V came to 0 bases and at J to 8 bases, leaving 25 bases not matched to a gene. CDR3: CASSVGLRSSGRSVYGRDEQFF. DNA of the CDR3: TGTGCCAGCAGCGTAGGGTTGCGGTCTAGCGGGAGGTCTGTTTATGGTCGGGATGAGCAGTTCTTC.

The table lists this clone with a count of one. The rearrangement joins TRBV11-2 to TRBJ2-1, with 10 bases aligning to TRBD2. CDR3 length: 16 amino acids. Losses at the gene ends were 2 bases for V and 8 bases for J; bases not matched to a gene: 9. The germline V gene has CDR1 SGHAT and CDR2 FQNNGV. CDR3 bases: TGTGCCAGCAGCTTATTAGGGGCTAGCGGGAGAGATGAGCAGTTCTTC. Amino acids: CASSLLGASGRDEQFF.

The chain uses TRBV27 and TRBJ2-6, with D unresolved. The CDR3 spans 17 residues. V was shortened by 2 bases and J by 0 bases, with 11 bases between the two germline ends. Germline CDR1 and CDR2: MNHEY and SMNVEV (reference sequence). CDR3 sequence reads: CASSLRQKSSGANVLTF. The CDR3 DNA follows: TGTGCCAGCAGTTTACGCCAAAAAAGCTCTGGGGCCAACGTCCTGACTTTC.

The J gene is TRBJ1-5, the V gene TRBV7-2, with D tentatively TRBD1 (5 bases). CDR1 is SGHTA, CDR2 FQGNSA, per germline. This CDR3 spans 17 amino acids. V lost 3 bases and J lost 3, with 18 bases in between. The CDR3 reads CASSLTALRSDNQPQHF. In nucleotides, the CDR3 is TGTGCCAGCAGCTTGACAGCATTGAGGAGTGACAATCAGCCCCAGCATTTT.

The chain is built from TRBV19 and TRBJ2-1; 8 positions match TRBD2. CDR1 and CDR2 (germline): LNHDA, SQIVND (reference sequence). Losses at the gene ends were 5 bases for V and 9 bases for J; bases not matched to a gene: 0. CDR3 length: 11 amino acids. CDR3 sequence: CASSRGGEQFF. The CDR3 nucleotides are TGTGCCAGTAGTCGGGGGGGTGAGCAGTTCTTC.

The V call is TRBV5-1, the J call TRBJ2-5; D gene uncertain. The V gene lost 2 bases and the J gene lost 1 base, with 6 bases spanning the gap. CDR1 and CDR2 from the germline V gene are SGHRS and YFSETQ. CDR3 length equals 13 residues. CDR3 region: CASSFIVQETQYF. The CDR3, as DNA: TGCGCCAGCAGCTTTATTGTCCAAGAGACCCAGTACTTC.

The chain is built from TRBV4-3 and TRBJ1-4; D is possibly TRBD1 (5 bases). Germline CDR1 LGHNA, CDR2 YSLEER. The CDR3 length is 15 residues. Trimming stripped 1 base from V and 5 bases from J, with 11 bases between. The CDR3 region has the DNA TGCGCCAGCAGCCAAGGGGGGAGGGAGAATGAAAAACTGTTTTTT. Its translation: CASSQGGRENEKLFF.

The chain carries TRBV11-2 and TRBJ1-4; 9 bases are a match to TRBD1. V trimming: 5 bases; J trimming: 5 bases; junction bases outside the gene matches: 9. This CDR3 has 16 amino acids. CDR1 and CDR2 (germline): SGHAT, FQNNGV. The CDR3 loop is CASSPRGTGINEKLFF. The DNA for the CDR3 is TGTGCCAGCAGCCCTAGGGGGACAGGGATAAATGAAAAACTGTTTTTT.

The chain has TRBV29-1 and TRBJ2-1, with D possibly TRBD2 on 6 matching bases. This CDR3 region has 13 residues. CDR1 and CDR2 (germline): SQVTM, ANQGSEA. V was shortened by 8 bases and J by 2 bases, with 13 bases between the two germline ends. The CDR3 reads CSLRESPYNEQFF. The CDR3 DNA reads TGCAGCCTTCGGGAGTCTCCCTACAATGAGCAGTTCTTC.

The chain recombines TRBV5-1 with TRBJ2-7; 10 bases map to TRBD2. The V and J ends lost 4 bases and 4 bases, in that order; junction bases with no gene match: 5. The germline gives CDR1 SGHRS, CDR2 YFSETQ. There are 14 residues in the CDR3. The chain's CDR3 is CASSIGLAAYEQYF. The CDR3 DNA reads TGCGCCAGCAGCATAGGACTAGCGGCATACGAGCAGTACTTC.

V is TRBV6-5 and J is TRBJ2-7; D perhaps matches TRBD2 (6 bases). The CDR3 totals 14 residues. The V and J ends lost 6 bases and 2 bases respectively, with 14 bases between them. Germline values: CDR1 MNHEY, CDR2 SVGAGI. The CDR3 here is CASSRGKATYEQYF. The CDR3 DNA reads TGTGCCAGCAGCCGCGGGAAAGCAACCTACGAGCAGTACTTC.

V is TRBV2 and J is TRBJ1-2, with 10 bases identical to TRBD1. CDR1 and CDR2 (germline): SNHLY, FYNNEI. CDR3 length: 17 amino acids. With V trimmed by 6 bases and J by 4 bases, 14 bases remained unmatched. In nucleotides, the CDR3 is TGTGCCAGCAGCCGGGACAGGGGCTCCCGACCTCCCTATGGCTACACCTTC. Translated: CASSRDRGSRPPYGYTF.

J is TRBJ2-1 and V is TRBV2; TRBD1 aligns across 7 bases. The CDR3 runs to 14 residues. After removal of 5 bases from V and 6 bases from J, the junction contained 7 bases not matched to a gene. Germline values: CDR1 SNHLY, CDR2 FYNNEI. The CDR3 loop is CASSPPTGINEQFF. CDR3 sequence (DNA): TGTGCCAGCAGTCCCCCGACAGGGATCAATGAGCAGTTCTTC.

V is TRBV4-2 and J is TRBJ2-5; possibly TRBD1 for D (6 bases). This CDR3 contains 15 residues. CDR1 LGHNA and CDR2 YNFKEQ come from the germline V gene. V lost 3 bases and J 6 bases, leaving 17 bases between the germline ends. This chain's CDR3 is CASSQHAGVGQTQYF. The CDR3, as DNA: TGTGCCAGCAGCCAGCACGCAGGGGTCGGGCAGACCCAGTACTTC.

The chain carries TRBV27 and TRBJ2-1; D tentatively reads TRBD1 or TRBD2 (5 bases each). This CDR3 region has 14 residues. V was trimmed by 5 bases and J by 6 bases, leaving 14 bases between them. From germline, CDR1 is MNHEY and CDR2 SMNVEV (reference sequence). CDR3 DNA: TGTGCCAGCAGTACCCCGGGACCGTTCAATGAGCAGTTCTTC. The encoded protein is CASSTPGPFNEQFF.

CDR3: CASSDRGKNYEQYF. As DNA, the CDR3 is TGTGCCAGCAGTGACCGCGGGAAGAACTACGAGCAGTACTTC. This chain uses TRBV2 with TRBJ2-7, with a weak D call TRBD2 (6 bases). CDR1 and CDR2 from the germline V gene are SNHLY and FYNNEI. Trimming removed 3 bases from V and 3 bases from J, with 12 bases in between. The CDR3 extends over 14 amino acids.

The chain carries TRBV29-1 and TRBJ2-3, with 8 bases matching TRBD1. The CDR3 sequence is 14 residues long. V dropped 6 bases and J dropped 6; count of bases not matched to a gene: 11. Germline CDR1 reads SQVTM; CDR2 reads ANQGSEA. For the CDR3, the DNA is TGCAGCGTCCCGACAGGGGCTGGGTCCGATACGCAGTATTTT. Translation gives CSVPTGAGSDTQYF.

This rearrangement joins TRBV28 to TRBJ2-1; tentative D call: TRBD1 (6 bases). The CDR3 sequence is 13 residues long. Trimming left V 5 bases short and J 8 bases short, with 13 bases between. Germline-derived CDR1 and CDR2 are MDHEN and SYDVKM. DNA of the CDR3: TGTGCCAGCAGTGGGGGCAGGGGATATGAGCAGTTCTTC. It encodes CASSGGRGYEQFF.

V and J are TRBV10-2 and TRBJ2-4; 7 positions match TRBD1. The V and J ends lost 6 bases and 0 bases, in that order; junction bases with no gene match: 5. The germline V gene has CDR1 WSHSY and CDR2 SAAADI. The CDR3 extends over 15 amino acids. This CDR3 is CASRAGTVAKNIQYF. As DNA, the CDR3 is TGCGCCAGCAGGGCCGGGACAGTAGCCAAAAACATTCAGTACTTC.

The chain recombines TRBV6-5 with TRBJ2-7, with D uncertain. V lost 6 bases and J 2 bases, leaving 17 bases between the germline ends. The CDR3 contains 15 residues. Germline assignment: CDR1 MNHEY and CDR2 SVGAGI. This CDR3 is CASRDRLIRPYEQYF. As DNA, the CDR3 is TGTGCCAGCAGGGATCGACTCATCCGACCCTACGAGCAGTACTTC.

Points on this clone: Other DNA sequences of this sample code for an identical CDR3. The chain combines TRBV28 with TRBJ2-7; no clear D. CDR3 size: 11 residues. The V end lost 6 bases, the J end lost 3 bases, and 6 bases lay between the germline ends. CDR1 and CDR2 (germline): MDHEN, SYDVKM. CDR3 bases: TGTGCCAGCAGCCTGGACTACGAGCAGTACTTC. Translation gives CASSLDYEQYF.

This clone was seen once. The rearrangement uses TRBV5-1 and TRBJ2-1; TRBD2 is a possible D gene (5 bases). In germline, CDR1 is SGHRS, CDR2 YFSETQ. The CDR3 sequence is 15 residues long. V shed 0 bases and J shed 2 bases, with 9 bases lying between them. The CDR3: CASSLGGVTYNEQFF. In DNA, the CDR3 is TGCGCCAGCAGCTTGGGGGGAGTAACCTACAATGAGCAGTTCTTC.

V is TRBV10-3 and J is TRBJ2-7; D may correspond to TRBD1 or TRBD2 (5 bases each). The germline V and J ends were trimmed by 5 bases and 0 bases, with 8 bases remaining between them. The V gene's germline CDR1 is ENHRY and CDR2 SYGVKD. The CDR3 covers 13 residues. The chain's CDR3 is CAISSGPSYEQYF. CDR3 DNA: TGTGCCATCAGTTCGGGGCCCTCCTACGAGCAGTACTTC.

The chain's CDR3 is CAISGTENYGYTF. The DNA of the CDR3 is TGTGCCATCAGTGGGACAGAGAACTATGGCTACACCTTC. The chain joins TRBV10-3 to TRBJ1-2; maybe TRBD1 (6 bases). The CDR3 consists of 13 residues. Per germline, CDR1 ENHRY and CDR2 SYGVKD. V was shortened by 4 bases and J by 2 bases, with 8 bases between the two germline ends.

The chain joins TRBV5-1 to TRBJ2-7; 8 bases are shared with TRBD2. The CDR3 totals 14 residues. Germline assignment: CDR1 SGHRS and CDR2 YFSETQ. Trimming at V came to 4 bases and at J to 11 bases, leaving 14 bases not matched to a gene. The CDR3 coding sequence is TGCGCCAGCAGCCCGGCCGGGACTAGGATATGGAAGTACTTC. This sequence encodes CASSPAGTRIWKYF.

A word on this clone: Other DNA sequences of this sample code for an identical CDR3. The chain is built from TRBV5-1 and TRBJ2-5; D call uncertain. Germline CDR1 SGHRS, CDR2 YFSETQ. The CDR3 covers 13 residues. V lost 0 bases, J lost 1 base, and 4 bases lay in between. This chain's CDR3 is CASSLGGQETQYF. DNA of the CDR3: TGCGCCAGCAGCTTGGGCGGCCAAGAGACCCAGTACTTC.